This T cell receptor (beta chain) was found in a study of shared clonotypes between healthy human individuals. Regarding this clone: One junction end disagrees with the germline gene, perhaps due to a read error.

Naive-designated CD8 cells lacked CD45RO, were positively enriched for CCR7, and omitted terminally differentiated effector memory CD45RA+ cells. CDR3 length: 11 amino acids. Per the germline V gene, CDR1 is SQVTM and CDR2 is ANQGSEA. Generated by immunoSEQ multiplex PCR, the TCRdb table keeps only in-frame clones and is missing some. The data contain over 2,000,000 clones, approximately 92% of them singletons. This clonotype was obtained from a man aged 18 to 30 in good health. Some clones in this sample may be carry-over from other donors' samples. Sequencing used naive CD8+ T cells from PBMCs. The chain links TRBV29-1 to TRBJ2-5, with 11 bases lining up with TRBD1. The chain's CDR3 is CSVGTGGVMHF. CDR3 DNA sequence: TGCAGCGTTGGGACAGGGGGCGTTATGCACTTC.